What follows is one T cell receptor beta chain and its context. The antigen remains undetermined. Data came from immunoSEQ multiplex PCR; TCRdb stores just in-frame clones and leaves some out. The sample includes around 200,000 clones, about 91% of them seen just once. This specimen comes from a study of cytomegalovirus exposure and HLA in healthy donors. The CDR3 is 15 residues long. Germline V lookup: CDR1 GTSNPN, CDR2 SVGIG (reference sequence). The V segment lost 2 bases and the J segment 2 bases; nucleotides outside the gene matches: 6. Study results and limitations: A classifier reportedly called cytomegalovirus status with high sensitivity and specificity. The tendency of first-cohort TCR clusters to co-occur in the roughly 130 validation repertoires emerged from a later analysis. Most TCRs appeared rarely, but some public TCRs recurred in many donors.

This sequence joins TRBV30 and TRBJ2-3; 8 bases are a match to TRBD2. Sequencing was carried out using PBMCs. The origin of this receptor is a woman under 30 in good health and CMV-seronegative. This chain's CDR3 is CAWSPGLVYTDTQYF. As DNA, the CDR3 is TGTGCCTGGAGTCCGGGACTAGTTTACACAGATACGCAGTATTTT.